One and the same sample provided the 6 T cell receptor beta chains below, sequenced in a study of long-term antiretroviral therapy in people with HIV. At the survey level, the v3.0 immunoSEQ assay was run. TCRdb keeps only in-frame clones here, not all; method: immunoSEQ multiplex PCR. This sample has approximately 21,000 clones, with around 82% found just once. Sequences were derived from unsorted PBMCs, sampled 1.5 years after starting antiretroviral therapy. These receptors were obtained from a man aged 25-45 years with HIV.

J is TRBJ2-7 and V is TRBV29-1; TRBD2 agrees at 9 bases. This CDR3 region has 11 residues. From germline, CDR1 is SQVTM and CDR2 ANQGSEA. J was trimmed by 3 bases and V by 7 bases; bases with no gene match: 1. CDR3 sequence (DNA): TGCAGCGGTAGCGGGGGCTACGAGCAGTACTTC. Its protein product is CSGSGGYEQYF.

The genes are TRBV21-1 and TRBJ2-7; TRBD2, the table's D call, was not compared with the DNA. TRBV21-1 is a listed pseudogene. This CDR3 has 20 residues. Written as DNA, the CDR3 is TGTGCCAGCAGCAAAATTAACGAATATACGCCACGGGGGAGACTCTACGAGCAGTACTTC. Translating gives CASSKINEYTPRGRLYEQYF.

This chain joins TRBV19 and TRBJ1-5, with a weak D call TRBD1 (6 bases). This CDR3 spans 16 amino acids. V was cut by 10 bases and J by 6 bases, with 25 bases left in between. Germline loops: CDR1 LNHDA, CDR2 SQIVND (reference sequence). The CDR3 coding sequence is TGTGCCACTCTACCCCGGGGTGGGGGCCCGGGTCAGCCCCAGCATTTT. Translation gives CATLPRGGGPGQPQHF.

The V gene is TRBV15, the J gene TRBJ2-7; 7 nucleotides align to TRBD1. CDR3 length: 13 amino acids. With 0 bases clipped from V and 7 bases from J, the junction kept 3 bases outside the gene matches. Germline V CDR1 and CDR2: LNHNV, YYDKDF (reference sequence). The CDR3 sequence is CATSREGGLEQYF. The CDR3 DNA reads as TGTGCCACCAGCAGAGAAGGGGGCTTGGAGCAGTACTTC.

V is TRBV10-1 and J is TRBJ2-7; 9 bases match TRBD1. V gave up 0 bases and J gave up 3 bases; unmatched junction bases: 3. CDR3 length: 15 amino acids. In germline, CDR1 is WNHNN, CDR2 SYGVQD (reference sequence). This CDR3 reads CASSESRDRVYEQYF. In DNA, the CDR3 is TGCGCCAGCAGTGAGTCAAGGGACAGGGTCTACGAGCAGTACTTC.

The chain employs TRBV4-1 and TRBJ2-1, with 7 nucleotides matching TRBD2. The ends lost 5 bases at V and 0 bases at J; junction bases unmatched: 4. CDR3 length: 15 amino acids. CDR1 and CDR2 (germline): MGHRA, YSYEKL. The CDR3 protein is CASSSGGNSYNEQFF. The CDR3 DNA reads TGCGCCAGCAGCTCGGGGGGAAACTCCTACAATGAGCAGTTCTTC.